Sequencing of this T cell receptor (beta chain) was carried out in a study of T cell responses to AZD1222 COVID-19 vaccine. Study-wide findings and caveats: Only 5 to 7 individuals given AZD1222 were seropositive at baseline. Epitopes outside B.1.351 and B.1.1.7 mutated regions reportedly drew nearly half of spike TCRs. All repertoire sampling was performed exclusively after the peak T cell response.

Germline lookup yields CDR1 MNHNY and CDR2 SVGAGI (reference sequence). Trimming took 2 bases from V and 6 from J, leaving 19 bases between them. This CDR3 has 16 residues. A note on this clone: Its antigen is currently unknown.

Some clones are missing from TCRdb's copy, which holds only in-frame ones; the method was immunoSEQ multiplex PCR. The sample has 150,000 or so clones, 85% to 90% seen once; the top ten hold approximately 4.2%. V and J are TRBV6-6 and TRBJ1-2, with D uncertain. The TCR originated in an adult who received the MenACWY meningococcal vaccine as a control. The starting material was peripheral blood, obtained 28 days after the second dose of the MenACWY control vaccine. The chain's CDR3 is CASSYPPPSSRDGYTF. CDR3 nucleotide sequence: TGTGCCAGCAGTTACCCTCCACCGAGTTCTAGGGATGGCTACACCTTC.